The text below deals with one T cell receptor (beta chain). Its matching antigen is unknown. PCR used 60 Vbeta primers and 13 Jbeta primers. Only in-frame clones appear in the TCRdb table, and some are missing; sequencing was by immunoSEQ multiplex PCR. The listing records just over 150,000 clones. These data are taken from a study of cytomegalovirus exposure and HLA in healthy donors. Regarding the study as a whole: Diagnosis of cytomegalovirus status made by the classifier reportedly showed high specificity and sensitivity.

The CDR3 runs 15 residues. Trimming shortened V by 4 bases and J by 4 bases, and 17 bases separated the two germline ends. Per germline, CDR1 SGHRS and CDR2 YFSETQ. The clonotype comes from a man aged 25 to 40 in good health and CMV-seronegative. The sample taken for sequencing was PBMCs. The genes are TRBV5-1 and TRBJ1-1; D might be TRBD1 (6 bases). CDR3 loop: CASSPTIGGGTEAFF. The CDR3 DNA is TGCGCCAGCAGCCCCACGATAGGGGGGGGCACTGAAGCTTTCTTT.